The clone carrying this T cell receptor (beta chain) was seen more than once but under ten times. Antigen: not known. These data belong to a study of T-cell reconstitution after alpha-beta-depleted transplantation in children. Study-wide results and caveats: One year post-transplant, T-cell counts and diversity were largely derived from T cells produced anew. Approximately two months post-transplant, alpha-beta T cells reportedly originated from several hundred expanded graft clones. The high TCRbeta diversity at day 60 in some patients came from surviving recipient T cells and thymic progenitors.

The library targeted TCRbeta and was prepared with unique molecular identifiers. TCRdb reprocessed the PCR reads via MiXCR and lists one record per CDR3 protein. The sample yields tens of thousands of distinct CDR3 sequences, approximately 43% seen once. Sequenced here: PBMCs, mostly from graft donor cells, sampled 360 days after TCRalphabeta/CD19-depleted stem cell transplant. This clonotype was obtained from a male patient younger than 18 who had a stem cell transplant for acute lymphoblastic leukemia, so the T cells may come from the graft donor.

The CDR3 here is CASSLTDRVNTIYF. The CDR3 nucleotides are TGTGCCAGCAGTTTAACGGACAGGGTGAACACCATATATTTT. The J gene is TRBJ1-3, the V gene TRBV12-3 or TRBV12-4; the match to TRBD1 covers 8 bases. The CDR3 consists of 14 residues. After removal of 2 bases from V and 7 bases from J, the junction contained 4 bases not matched to a gene.